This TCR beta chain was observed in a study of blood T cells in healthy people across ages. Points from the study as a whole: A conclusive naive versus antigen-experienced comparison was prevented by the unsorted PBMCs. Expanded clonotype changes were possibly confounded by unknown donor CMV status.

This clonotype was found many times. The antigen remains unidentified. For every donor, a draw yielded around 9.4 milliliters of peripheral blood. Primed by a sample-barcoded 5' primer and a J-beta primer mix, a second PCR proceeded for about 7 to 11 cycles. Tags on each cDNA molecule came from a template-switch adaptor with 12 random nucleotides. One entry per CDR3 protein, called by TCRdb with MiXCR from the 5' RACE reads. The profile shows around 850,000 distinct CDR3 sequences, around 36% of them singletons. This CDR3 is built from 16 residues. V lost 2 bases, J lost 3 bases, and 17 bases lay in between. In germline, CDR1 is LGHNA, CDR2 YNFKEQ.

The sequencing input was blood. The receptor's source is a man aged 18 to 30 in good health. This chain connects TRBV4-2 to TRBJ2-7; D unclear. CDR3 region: CASSQSFTETVYEQYF. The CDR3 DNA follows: TGTGCCAGCAGCCAATCTTTTACAGAGACCGTCTACGAGCAGTACTTC.